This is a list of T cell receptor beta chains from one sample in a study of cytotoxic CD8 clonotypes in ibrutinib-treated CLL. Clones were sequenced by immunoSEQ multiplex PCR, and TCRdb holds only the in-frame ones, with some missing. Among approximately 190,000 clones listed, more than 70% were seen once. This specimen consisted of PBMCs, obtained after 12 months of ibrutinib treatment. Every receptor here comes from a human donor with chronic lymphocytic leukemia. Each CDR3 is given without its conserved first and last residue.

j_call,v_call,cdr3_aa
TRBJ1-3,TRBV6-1,ASMTGALSGNTIY
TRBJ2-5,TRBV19,ASGSGGQETQY
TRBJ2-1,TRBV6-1,ASSVGQVKTEQF
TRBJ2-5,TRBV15,ATSVQQGRGETQY
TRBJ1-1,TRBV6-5,ASSLYLNTEAF
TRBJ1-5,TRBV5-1,ASSPFTGSNQPQH
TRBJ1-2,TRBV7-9,ASSPETNYGYT
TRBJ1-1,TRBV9,ASSVGGTAIMNTEAF
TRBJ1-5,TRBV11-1,ASSQDSNSNQPQH
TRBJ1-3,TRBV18,ASSPGTAGNTIY
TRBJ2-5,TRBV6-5,ASSTTRETQY
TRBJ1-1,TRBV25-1,ASSKGASEAF
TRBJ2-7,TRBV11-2,ASSLSGYEQY
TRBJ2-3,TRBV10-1,ASSLGREGDTQY
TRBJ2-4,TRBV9,ASSPDSLAKNIQY
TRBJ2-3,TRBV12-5,ASGPGGAVFSTDTQY
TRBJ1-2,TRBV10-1,ASTKPTGGYT
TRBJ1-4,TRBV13,ASSLGFAGGSGSTNEKLF
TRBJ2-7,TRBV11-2,ASSSYTFGTSGYEQY
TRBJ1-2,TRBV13,ASSLSPATPRGYGYT
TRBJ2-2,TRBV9,ASRRANTGELF
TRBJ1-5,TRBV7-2,ASSPGQGQPQH
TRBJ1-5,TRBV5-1,ASSVSQGAQPQH
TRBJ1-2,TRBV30,AWSKRYGYT
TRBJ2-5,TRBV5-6,ASSVSGRSLQETQY
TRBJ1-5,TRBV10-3,AISDSSQPQH
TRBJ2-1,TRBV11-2,ASSLGTRAYNEQF
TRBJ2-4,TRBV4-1,ASSGTDLAKNIQY
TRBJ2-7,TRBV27,ASSFVGLGEQY
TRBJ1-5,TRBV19,ASTPHTGGNQPQH
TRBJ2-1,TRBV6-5,ASNQLAGDYEQF
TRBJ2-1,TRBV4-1,ASSQPLRGSRYNEQF
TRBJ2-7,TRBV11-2,ASSLLSQGQY
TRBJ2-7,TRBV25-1,ASSEGREGRTYEQY